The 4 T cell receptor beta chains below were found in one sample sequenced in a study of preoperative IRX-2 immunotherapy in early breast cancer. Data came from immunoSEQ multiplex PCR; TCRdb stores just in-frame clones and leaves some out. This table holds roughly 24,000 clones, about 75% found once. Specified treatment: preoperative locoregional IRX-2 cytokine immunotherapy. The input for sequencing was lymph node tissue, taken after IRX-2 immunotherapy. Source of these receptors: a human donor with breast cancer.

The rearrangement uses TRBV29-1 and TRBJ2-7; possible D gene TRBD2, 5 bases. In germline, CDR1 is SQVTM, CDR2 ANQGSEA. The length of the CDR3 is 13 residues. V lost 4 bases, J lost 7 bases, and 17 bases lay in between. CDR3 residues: CSVAGGGTSEQYF. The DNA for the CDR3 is TGCAGCGTTGCGGGCGGAGGCACGTCGGAGCAGTACTTC.

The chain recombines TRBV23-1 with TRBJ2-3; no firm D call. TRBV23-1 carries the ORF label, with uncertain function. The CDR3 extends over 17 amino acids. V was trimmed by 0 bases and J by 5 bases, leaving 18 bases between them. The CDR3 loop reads CASSQSVGEVKEDTQYF. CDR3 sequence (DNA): TGCGCCAGCAGTCAATCCGTCGGAGAAGTTAAAGAAGATACGCAGTATTTT.

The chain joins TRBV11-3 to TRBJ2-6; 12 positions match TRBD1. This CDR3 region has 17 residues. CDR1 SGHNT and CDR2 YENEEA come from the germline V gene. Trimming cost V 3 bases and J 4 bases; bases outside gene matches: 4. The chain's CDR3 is CASSLGQGAPGANVLTF. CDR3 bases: TGTGCCAGCAGCTTGGGACAGGGGGCGCCCGGGGCCAACGTCCTGACTTTC.

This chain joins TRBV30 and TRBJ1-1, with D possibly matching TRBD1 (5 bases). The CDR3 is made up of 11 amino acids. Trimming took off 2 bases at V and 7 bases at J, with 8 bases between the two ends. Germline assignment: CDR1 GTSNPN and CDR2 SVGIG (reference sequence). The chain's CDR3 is CAWSWGGEAFF. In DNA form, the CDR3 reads TGTGCCTGGAGTTGGGGGGGTGAAGCTTTCTTT.